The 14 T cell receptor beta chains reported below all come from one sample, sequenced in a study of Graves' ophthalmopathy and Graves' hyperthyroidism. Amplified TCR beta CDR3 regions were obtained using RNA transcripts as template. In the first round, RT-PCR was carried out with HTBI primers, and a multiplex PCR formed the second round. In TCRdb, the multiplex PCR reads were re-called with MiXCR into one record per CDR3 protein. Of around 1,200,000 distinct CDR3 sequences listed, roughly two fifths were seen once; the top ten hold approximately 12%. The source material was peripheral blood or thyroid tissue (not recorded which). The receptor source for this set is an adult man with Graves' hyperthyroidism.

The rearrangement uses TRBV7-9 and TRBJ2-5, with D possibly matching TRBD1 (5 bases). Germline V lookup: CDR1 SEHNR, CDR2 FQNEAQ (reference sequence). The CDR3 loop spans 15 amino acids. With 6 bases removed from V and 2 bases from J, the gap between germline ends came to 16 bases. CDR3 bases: TGTGCCAGCAGTTACTCACAGGTTACGCAAGAGACCCAGTACTTC. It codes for CASSYSQVTQETQYF.

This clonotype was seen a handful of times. CDR3 nucleotides: TGTGCCAGCGGCCACCCGAACACCGGGGAGCTGTTTTTT. This encodes CASGHPNTGELFF. The V call is TRBV6-1, the J call TRBJ2-2; D not certain. CDR1 and CDR2 from the germline V gene are MNHNS and SASEGT. Trimming left V 8 bases short and J 0 bases short, with 7 bases between. The CDR3 has 13 amino acids.

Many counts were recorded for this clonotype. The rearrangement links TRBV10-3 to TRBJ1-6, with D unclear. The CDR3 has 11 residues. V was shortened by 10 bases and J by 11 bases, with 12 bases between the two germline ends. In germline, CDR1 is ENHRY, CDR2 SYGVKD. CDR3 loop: CASREEAPLHF. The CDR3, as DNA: TGTGCCAGCAGAGAAGAGGCACCCCTCCACTTT.

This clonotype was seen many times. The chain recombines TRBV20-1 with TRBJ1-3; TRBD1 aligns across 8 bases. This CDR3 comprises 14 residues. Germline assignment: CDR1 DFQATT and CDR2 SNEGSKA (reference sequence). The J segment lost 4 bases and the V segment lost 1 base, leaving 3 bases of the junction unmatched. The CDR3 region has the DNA TGCAGTGCTAGAGTCAGGGGGCCCGGAAACACCATATATTTT. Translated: CSARVRGPGNTIYF.

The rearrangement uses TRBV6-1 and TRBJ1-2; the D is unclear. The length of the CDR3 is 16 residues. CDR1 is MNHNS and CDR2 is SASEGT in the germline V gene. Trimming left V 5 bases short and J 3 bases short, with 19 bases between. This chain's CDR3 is CASSQEFASSHYGYTF. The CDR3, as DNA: TGTGCCAGCAGTCAGGAATTCGCCTCCTCCCACTATGGCTACACCTTC.

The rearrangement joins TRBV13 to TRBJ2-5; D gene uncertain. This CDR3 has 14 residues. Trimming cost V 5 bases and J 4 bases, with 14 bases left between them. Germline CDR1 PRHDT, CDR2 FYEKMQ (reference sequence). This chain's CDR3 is CASSPWGRSETQYF. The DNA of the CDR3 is TGTGCCAGCAGCCCATGGGGAAGGTCAGAGACCCAGTACTTC.

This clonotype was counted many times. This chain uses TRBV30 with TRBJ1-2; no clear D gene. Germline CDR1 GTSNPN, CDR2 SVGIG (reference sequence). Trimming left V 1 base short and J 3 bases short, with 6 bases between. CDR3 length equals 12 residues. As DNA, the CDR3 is TGTGCCTGGAGTGCCGGCCACTATGGCTACACCTTC. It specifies CAWSAGHYGYTF.

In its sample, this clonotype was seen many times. CDR3 in amino acids: CSAPGRQPQHF. For the CDR3, the DNA is TGCAGTGCTCCAGGACGGCAGCCCCAGCATTTT. The rearrangement links TRBV20-1 to TRBJ1-5; no firm D call. Trimming stripped 5 bases from V and 7 bases from J, with 9 bases between. This CDR3 is built from 11 residues. Germline values: CDR1 DFQATT, CDR2 SNEGSKA (reference sequence).

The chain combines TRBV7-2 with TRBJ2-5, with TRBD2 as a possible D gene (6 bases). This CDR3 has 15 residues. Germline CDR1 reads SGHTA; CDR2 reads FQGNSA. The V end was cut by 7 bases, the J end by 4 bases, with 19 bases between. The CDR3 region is CASIEGGREGETQYF. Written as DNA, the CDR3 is TGTGCCAGCATCGAGGGAGGAAGGGAAGGAGAGACCCAGTACTTC.

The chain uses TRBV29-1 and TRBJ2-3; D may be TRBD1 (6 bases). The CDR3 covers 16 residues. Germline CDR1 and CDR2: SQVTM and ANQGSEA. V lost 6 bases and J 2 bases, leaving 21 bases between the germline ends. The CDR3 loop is CSVIGTAGDITDTQYF. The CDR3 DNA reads TGCAGCGTCATCGGAACGGCAGGGGATATCACAGATACGCAGTATTTT.

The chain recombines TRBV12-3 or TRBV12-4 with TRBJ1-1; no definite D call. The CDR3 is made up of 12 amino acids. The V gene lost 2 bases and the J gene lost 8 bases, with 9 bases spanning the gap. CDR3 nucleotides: TGTGCCAGCAGTTTAAGTCCTGTGGAAGCTTTCTTT. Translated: CASSLSPVEAFF.

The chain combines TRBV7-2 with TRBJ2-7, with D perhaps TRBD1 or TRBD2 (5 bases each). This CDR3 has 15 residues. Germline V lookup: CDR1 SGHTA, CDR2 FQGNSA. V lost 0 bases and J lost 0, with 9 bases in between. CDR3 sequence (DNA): TGTGCCAGCAGCTTAGCGGGGGACCTCTCCTACGAGCAGTACTTC. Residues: CASSLAGDLSYEQYF.

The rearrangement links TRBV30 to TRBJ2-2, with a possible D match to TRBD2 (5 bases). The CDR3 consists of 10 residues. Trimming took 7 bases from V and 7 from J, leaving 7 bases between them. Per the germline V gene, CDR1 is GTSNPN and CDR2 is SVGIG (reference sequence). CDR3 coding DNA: TGTGCCTTGGGGAGCGGGGAGCTGTTTTTT. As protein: CALGSGELFF. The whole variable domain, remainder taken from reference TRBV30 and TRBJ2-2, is SQTIHQWPATLVQPVGSPLSLECTVEGTSNPNLYWYRQAAGRGLQLLFYSVGIGQISSEVPQNLSASRPQDRQFILSSKKLLLSDSGFYLCALGSGELFFGEGSRLTVL.

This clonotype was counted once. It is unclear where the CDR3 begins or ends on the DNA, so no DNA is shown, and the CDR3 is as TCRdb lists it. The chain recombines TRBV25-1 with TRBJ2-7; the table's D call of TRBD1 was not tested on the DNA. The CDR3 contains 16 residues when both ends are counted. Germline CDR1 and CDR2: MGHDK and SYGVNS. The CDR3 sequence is CASSERFGQGAGELYF.